This is a list of T cell receptor beta chains from one sample in a study of T cell responses to AZD1222 COVID-19 vaccine. Assay used: immunoSEQ multiplex PCR; TCRdb lists only in-frame clones, some missing. The data hold some 110,000 clones, with around 90% observed a single time. The source material was peripheral blood, sampled 28 days after the second AZD1222 dose. The source of these receptors is an adult who received the AZD1222 COVID-19 vaccine. The CDR3 runs from the conserved cysteine through the conserved F or W. Fields, in order: D gene, J gene, V gene, clone size, CDR3 DNA, CDR3 protein. The D gene is left open where the match is weak. Clone size is not always given. Where it is, it says once, few, many or a class for expanded clones.

D: NA
J: TRBJ1-1
V: TRBV12-3/TRBV12-4
size: NA
DNA: TGTGCCAGCAGTCGACAGACGAACACTGAAGCTTTCTTT
CDR3: CASSRQTNTEAFF

D: TRBD1
J: TRBJ1-2
V: TRBV25-1
size: once
DNA: TGTGCCAGCATGATTCCCGGGACAGGGGCAGACTATGGCTACACCTTC
CDR3: CASMIPGTGADYGYTF

D: TRBD1
J: TRBJ1-2
V: TRBV6-5
size: few
DNA: TGTGCCAGCAGTTACTCGACAGGGGGAGGCTACACCTTC
CDR3: CASSYSTGGGYTF

D: NA
J: TRBJ1-1
V: TRBV21-1
size: NA
DNA: TGTGCCAGCAGCCCCCCCCCGAACACTGAAGCTTTCTTT
CDR3: CASSPPPNTEAFF

D: NA
J: TRBJ1-4
V: TRBV5-6
size: NA
DNA: TGTGCCAGCAGGGGGGCAACTAATGAAAAACTGTTTTTT
CDR3: CASRGATNEKLFF

D: NA
J: TRBJ2-7
V: TRBV11-1
size: NA
DNA: TGTGCCAGCAGCAGGCGGAGGCCTCCCTACGAGCAGTACTTC
CDR3: CASSRRRPPYEQYF

D: NA
J: TRBJ1-3
V: TRBV7-6
size: NA
DNA: TGTGCCAGCAGCTTAGAGGGGGAAACTGGAAACACCATATATTTT
CDR3: CASSLEGETGNTIYF

D: NA
J: TRBJ2-5
V: TRBV7-2
size: NA
DNA: TGTGCCAGCAGCTCCCAGGGGGAGACCCAGTACTTC
CDR3: CASSSQGETQYF

D: TRBD1
J: TRBJ1-1
V: TRBV5-8
size: once
DNA: TGTGCCAGCAGCGGGACAGTTCCGAGGAACACTGAAGCTTTCTTT
CDR3: CASSGTVPRNTEAFF

D: TRBD1
J: TRBJ1-1
V: TRBV30
size: NA
DNA: TGTGCCTGGGCGCCGACAGGGGAGACTGAAGCTTTCTTT
CDR3: CAWAPTGETEAFF

D: NA
J: TRBJ1-4
V: TRBV30
size: NA
DNA: TGTGCCTGGACCCCCTGGGGGGCTAATGAAAAACTGTTTTTT
CDR3: CAWTPWGANEKLFF

D: NA
J: TRBJ2-5
V: TRBV11-2
size: NA
DNA: TGTGCCAGCAGCTTAGGCCTAGCGTACCAAGAGACCCAGTACTTC
CDR3: CASSLGLAYQETQYF

D: NA
J: TRBJ2-2
V: TRBV5-8
size: NA
DNA: TGTGCCAGCAGCTTTCGAATTAGCGGTTCCCCGGGGACCGGGGAGCTGTTTTTT
CDR3: CASSFRISGSPGTGELFF

D: NA
J: TRBJ2-3
V: TRBV30
size: NA
DNA: TGTGCCTGGAGTCGACAGACCACAGATACGCAGTATTTT
CDR3: CAWSRQTTDTQYF

D: NA
J: TRBJ1-2
V: TRBV30
size: NA
DNA: TGTGCCTGGATGGACCGGGGGAAAGGCTATGGCTACACCTTC
CDR3: CAWMDRGKGYGYTF

D: TRBD1
J: TRBJ1-4
V: TRBV15
size: NA
DNA: TGTGCCACCAGCAGTAGCTACCGGGACAGGGGGGACACAACTAATGAAAAACTGTTTTTT
CDR3: CATSSSYRDRGDTTNEKLFF

D: NA
J: TRBJ1-1
V: TRBV7-3
size: NA
DNA: TGTGCCAGCAGCTTAACAGGGCTGAACACTGAAGCTTTCTTT
CDR3: CASSLTGLNTEAFF

D: TRBD1
J: TRBJ1-2
V: TRBV5-1
size: NA
DNA: TGCGCCAGCAGCCCGGGACAGGGTATGGAGAGTCATGGCTACACCTTC
CDR3: CASSPGQGMESHGYTF

D: NA
J: TRBJ1-3
V: TRBV9
size: NA
DNA: TGTGCCAGCAGCCCCTCCGGGGCTGGAAACACCATATATTTT
CDR3: CASSPSGAGNTIYF

D: NA
J: TRBJ1-5
V: TRBV5-6
size: NA
DNA: TGTGCCAGCAGCTTGTGGGGGGGAAAGAGCAATCAGCCCCAGCATTTT
CDR3: CASSLWGGKSNQPQHF

D: NA
J: TRBJ2-7
V: TRBV29-1
size: NA
DNA: TGCAGCGTTGGCGGAACCTACGAGCAGTACTTC
CDR3: CSVGGTYEQYF

D: TRBD2
J: TRBJ2-7
V: TRBV6-5
size: NA
DNA: TGTGCCAGCAGTTACTCGAAGCGGGGTGGCAACGAGCAGTACTTC
CDR3: CASSYSKRGGNEQYF

D: TRBD1
J: TRBJ1-2
V: TRBV18
size: NA
DNA: TGTGCCAGCTCACCAAGCAGGGGGGACTATGGCTACACCTTC
CDR3: CASSPSRGDYGYTF

D: NA
J: TRBJ2-1
V: TRBV19
size: once
DNA: TGTGCCAGTAGTATAGATCGGGGGAGCTCCTACAATGAGCAGTTCTTC
CDR3: CASSIDRGSSYNEQFF

D: TRBD2
J: TRBJ2-1
V: TRBV7-2
size: NA
DNA: TGTGCCAGCAGCACTCCCGGGACTACCATTCGCCATGAGCAGTTCTTC
CDR3: CASSTPGTTIRHEQFF

D: NA
J: TRBJ2-7
V: TRBV9
size: NA
DNA: TGTGCCAGCAGCGTAGACCCCCTAGGGATCGAGCAGTACTTC
CDR3: CASSVDPLGIEQYF

D: TRBD1
J: TRBJ1-1
V: TRBV28
size: NA
DNA: TGTGCCAGCAGTTACGGGACAGGGGACACTGAAGCTTTCTTT
CDR3: CASSYGTGDTEAFF

D: TRBD2
J: TRBJ2-7
V: TRBV30
size: NA
DNA: TGTGCCTGGGATAGCGGGAGGGCGGGTGAGCAGTACTTC
CDR3: CAWDSGRAGEQYF

D: TRBD1
J: TRBJ1-5
V: TRBV7-2
size: NA
DNA: TGTGCCAGCAGCGTGGGACAGGGTAGGGAGCCCCAGCATTTT
CDR3: CASSVGQGREPQHF

D: NA
J: TRBJ1-6
V: TRBV27
size: NA
DNA: TGTGCCAGCTCTCTGGGTTCCTATAATTCACCCCTCCACTTT
CDR3: CASSLGSYNSPLHF

D: TRBD1
J: TRBJ1-4
V: TRBV13
size: NA
DNA: TGTGCCAGCAGCTTAGGGGACAGGGAGGAAAAACTGTTTTTT
CDR3: CASSLGDREEKLFF

D: NA
J: TRBJ1-6
V: TRBV5-6
size: NA
DNA: TGTGCCAGCAGCTGGGGCAGCGGTCTCGGAAATTCACCCCTCCACTTT
CDR3: CASSWGSGLGNSPLHF

D: NA
J: TRBJ2-1
V: TRBV7-6
size: NA
DNA: TGTGCCAGCAGCTTGGAAGGGGGGACAAGGAATGAGCAGTTCTTC
CDR3: CASSLEGGTRNEQFF

D: NA
J: TRBJ1-3
V: TRBV19
size: NA
DNA: TGTGCCAGTAGTATTTGGGAGTCTGGAAACACCATATATTTT
CDR3: CASSIWESGNTIYF

D: NA
J: TRBJ1-6
V: TRBV6-5
size: NA
DNA: TGTGCCAGCAGTTACTCCCCACAGGGCACCTCACCCCTCCACTTT
CDR3: CASSYSPQGTSPLHF

D: NA
J: TRBJ1-2
V: TRBV5-1
size: NA
DNA: TGCGCCAGCAGCTTGTCGGGGTATGGCTACACCTTC
CDR3: CASSLSGYGYTF

D: TRBD2
J: TRBJ2-3
V: TRBV4-2
size: once
DNA: TGTGCCAGCAGCCGGTCACCCAGCGGGGGCACCACAGATACGCAGTATTTT
CDR3: CASSRSPSGGTTDTQYF

D: NA
J: TRBJ1-1
V: TRBV21-1
size: NA
DNA: TGTGCCAGCAGCCCGTGGACATACGGGAGGAACACTGAAGCTTTCTTT
CDR3: CASSPWTYGRNTEAFF

D: NA
J: TRBJ1-5
V: TRBV19
size: NA
DNA: TGTGCCAGTAATCAGAGAAGCAATCAGCCCCAGCATTTT
CDR3: CASNQRSNQPQHF

D: TRBD1
J: TRBJ2-2
V: TRBV4-2
size: NA
DNA: TGTGCCAGCAGCCAGAGGGGGGACAGGGGACGAACCGGGGAGCTGTTTTTT
CDR3: CASSQRGDRGRTGELFF

D: NA
J: TRBJ1-1
V: TRBV2
size: NA
DNA: TGTGCCAGCAGTGAAGCCGGGGCCGGGATCACTGAAGCTTTCTTT
CDR3: CASSEAGAGITEAFF

D: TRBD2
J: TRBJ2-1
V: TRBV6-4
size: NA
DNA: TGTGCCAGCAGTGGAGGAAGCGGGGCGGGGAATGAGCAGTTCTTC
CDR3: CASSGGSGAGNEQFF

D: NA
J: TRBJ1-1
V: TRBV6-2/TRBV6-3
size: NA
DNA: TGTGCCAGCAGCGCGAGGAACACTGAAGCTTTCTTT
CDR3: CASSARNTEAFF

D: NA
J: TRBJ1-5
V: TRBV27
size: NA
DNA: TGTGCCAGCAGTTTGGCCCGGGGCGGCGATCAGCCCCAGCATTTT
CDR3: CASSLARGGDQPQHF

D: TRBD1
J: TRBJ1-2
V: TRBV29-1
size: NA
DNA: TGCAGCGCCTACGGACAGGGCTATGGCTACACCTTC
CDR3: CSAYGQGYGYTF

D: NA
J: TRBJ2-1
V: TRBV19
size: once
DNA: TGTGCCAGCCGAGAAGCGGGACAAGAAACCAATGAGCAGTTCTTC
CDR3: CASREAGQETNEQFF

D: TRBD1
J: TRBJ2-2
V: TRBV7-2
size: many
DNA: TGTGCCAGCAGAGAGGACAGGGGGCTGGCCGGGGAGCTGTTTTTT
CDR3: CASREDRGLAGELFF

D: NA
J: TRBJ1-2
V: TRBV4-2
size: NA
DNA: TGTGCCAGCAGCCAAGATGGAGCAGCTAACTATGGCTACACCTTC
CDR3: CASSQDGAANYGYTF

D: NA
J: TRBJ2-7
V: TRBV10-3
size: NA
DNA: TGTGCCACCGGACCCTTCTACGAGCAGTACTTC
CDR3: CATGPFYEQYF

D: NA
J: TRBJ1-4
V: TRBV24-1
size: NA
DNA: TGTGCCACCAGTGATCCCCAGGGAAGTAATGAAAAACTGTTTTTT
CDR3: CATSDPQGSNEKLFF

D: NA
J: TRBJ1-2
V: TRBV2
size: NA
DNA: TGTGCCAGCGGCCCAGGGAGGAGAACTAACTATGGCTACACCTTC
CDR3: CASGPGRRTNYGYTF

D: TRBD1
J: TRBJ1-4
V: TRBV11-2
size: NA
DNA: TGTGCCAGCAGCTTAGTGGGACAGACTAATGAAAAACTGTTTTTT
CDR3: CASSLVGQTNEKLFF

D: NA
J: TRBJ2-7
V: TRBV28
size: NA
DNA: TGTGCCAGCAGCGGGGGTGACTACGAGCAGTACTTC
CDR3: CASSGGDYEQYF